A selection of T cell receptor beta chains follows, all from one sample in a study of blood T cell repertoires in COVID-19. The assay was immunoSEQ multiplex PCR, and TCRdb's table has in-frame clones only and misses some. The repertoire holds 150,000 to 200,000 clones, with 60% to 80% as singletons. The sample was peripheral blood. These receptors all stem from a man between 65 and 80 years old with acute or convalescent COVID-19. Each CDR3 is given with its conserved first and last residue. Each record gives: V gene, clone size, D gene, J gene, CDR3 protein, CDR3 DNA. D genes are given only for firm matches. Expanded clones are given a class, and other clones once, few, many or no size at all.

v_gene: TRBV6-4
abundance: NA
d_gene: NA
j_gene: TRBJ2-1
CDR3aa: CASSAGFEGYNEQFF
CDR3nt: TGTGCCAGCAGTGCGGGGTTCGAGGGTTACAATGAGCAGTTCTTC

v_gene: TRBV4-3
abundance: NA
d_gene: TRBD2
j_gene: TRBJ2-1
CDR3aa: CASSQELAGGYNEQFF
CDR3nt: TGCGCCAGCAGCCAAGAACTAGCGGGAGGGTACAATGAGCAGTTCTTC

v_gene: TRBV6-5
abundance: NA
d_gene: TRBD1
j_gene: TRBJ1-2
CDR3aa: CASTGTGAARLGYTF
CDR3nt: TGTGCCAGCACGGGGACAGGGGCCGCACGGTTAGGCTACACCTTC

v_gene: TRBV19
abundance: NA
d_gene: NA
j_gene: TRBJ2-7
CDR3aa: CASSIRGPSEQYF
CDR3nt: TGTGCCAGTAGTATAAGGGGCCCTAGTGAGCAGTACTTC

v_gene: TRBV7-3
abundance: NA
d_gene: TRBD1
j_gene: TRBJ2-7
CDR3aa: CASSLGTGTYEQYF
CDR3nt: TGTGCCAGCAGCCTCGGGACAGGGACCTACGAGCAGTACTTC

v_gene: TRBV7-2
abundance: NA
d_gene: TRBD2
j_gene: TRBJ2-2
CDR3aa: CASTRSGGGNGELFF
CDR3nt: TGTGCCAGCACCCGGAGTGGGGGGGGGAACGGGGAGCTGTTTTTT

v_gene: TRBV19
abundance: few
d_gene: TRBD1
j_gene: TRBJ1-4
CDR3aa: CASSRRDRGFF
CDR3nt: TGTGCCAGTAGTCGCCGGGACAGGGGTTTTTTT

v_gene: TRBV7-9
abundance: NA
d_gene: NA
j_gene: TRBJ1-1
CDR3aa: CASSTTGQHTEAFF
CDR3nt: TGTGCCAGCAGCACGACCGGACAACACACTGAAGCTTTCTTT

v_gene: TRBV14
abundance: NA
d_gene: TRBD2
j_gene: TRBJ2-3
CDR3aa: CASSPGTSGLTDTQYF
CDR3nt: TGTGCCAGCAGCCCGGGGACTAGCGGGTTAACAGATACGCAGTATTTT

v_gene: TRBV2
abundance: NA
d_gene: TRBD2
j_gene: TRBJ2-1
CDR3aa: CASSRSGGGYNEQFF
CDR3nt: TGTGCCAGCAGCCGAAGCGGGGGGGGCTACAATGAGCAGTTCTTC

v_gene: TRBV5-3
abundance: few
d_gene: NA
j_gene: TRBJ1-5
CDR3aa: CARSDPGHSNQPQHF
CDR3nt: TGTGCCAGAAGCGACCCGGGACACAGCAATCAGCCCCAGCATTTT

v_gene: TRBV18
abundance: NA
d_gene: NA
j_gene: TRBJ1-2
CDR3aa: CASSPELTGSDGYTF
CDR3nt: TGTGCCAGCTCACCAGAACTCACAGGGTCGGATGGCTACACCTTC

v_gene: TRBV18
abundance: few
d_gene: NA
j_gene: TRBJ1-1
CDR3aa: CASSPPTGLNTEAFF
CDR3nt: TGTGCCAGCTCACCACCGACAGGCCTGAACACTGAAGCTTTCTTT

v_gene: TRBV27
abundance: once
d_gene: NA
j_gene: TRBJ1-4
CDR3aa: CASSFSIAISEKLFF
CDR3nt: TGTGCCAGCAGTTTTTCCATAGCCATTTCGGAAAAACTGTTTTTT

v_gene: TRBV9
abundance: NA
d_gene: TRBD1
j_gene: TRBJ1-2
CDR3aa: CASSPGTENYGYTF
CDR3nt: TGTGCCAGCAGCCCCGGGACAGAAAACTATGGCTACACCTTC

v_gene: TRBV9
abundance: NA
d_gene: TRBD2
j_gene: TRBJ2-7
CDR3aa: CASSVGTSGSKTTYEQYF
CDR3nt: TGTGCCAGCAGCGTAGGGACTAGCGGGAGTAAGACCACCTACGAGCAGTACTTC

v_gene: TRBV27
abundance: once
d_gene: TRBD1
j_gene: TRBJ1-2
CDR3aa: CASSLRQGGGYTF
CDR3nt: TGTGCCAGCAGTTTAAGACAGGGTGGTGGCTACACCTTC

v_gene: TRBV5-4
abundance: NA
d_gene: NA
j_gene: TRBJ2-7
CDR3aa: CASSSGDYEQYF
CDR3nt: TGTGCCAGCAGCTCGGGGGACTACGAGCAGTACTTC

v_gene: TRBV27
abundance: NA
d_gene: TRBD1
j_gene: TRBJ2-7
CDR3aa: CASSTRQGSGEQYF
CDR3nt: TGTGCCAGCAGTACAAGACAGGGGTCGGGTGAGCAGTACTTC

v_gene: TRBV5-1
abundance: NA
d_gene: TRBD1
j_gene: TRBJ1-1
CDR3aa: CASSLGTGVMNTEAFF
CDR3nt: TGCGCCAGCAGCTTGGGGACAGGGGTCATGAACACTGAAGCTTTCTTT

v_gene: TRBV11-3
abundance: NA
d_gene: NA
j_gene: TRBJ1-6
CDR3aa: CASRSEFNSPLHF
CDR3nt: TGTGCCAGCAGATCCGAGTTTAATTCACCCCTCCACTTT

v_gene: TRBV29-1
abundance: NA
d_gene: NA
j_gene: TRBJ1-4
CDR3aa: CSVLQGFNEKLFF
CDR3nt: TGCAGCGTACTACAGGGATTTAATGAAAAACTGTTTTTT

v_gene: TRBV7-8
abundance: few
d_gene: NA
j_gene: TRBJ2-1
CDR3aa: CASSFRLQQSLRGNEQFF
CDR3nt: TGTGCCAGCAGCTTCCGTTTACAGCAGTCTTTAAGAGGGAATGAGCAGTTCTTC

v_gene: TRBV13
abundance: NA
d_gene: TRBD1
j_gene: TRBJ2-7
CDR3aa: CASSEGQGTYEQYF
CDR3nt: TGTGCCAGCAGCGAAGGACAGGGTACCTACGAGCAGTACTTC

v_gene: TRBV5-6
abundance: NA
d_gene: TRBD1
j_gene: TRBJ2-7
CDR3aa: CASSLQGVHEQYF
CDR3nt: TGTGCCAGCAGCTTACAGGGGGTCCACGAGCAGTACTTC

v_gene: TRBV5-1
abundance: NA
d_gene: TRBD2
j_gene: TRBJ2-7
CDR3aa: CASRPVAGGTYEQYF
CDR3nt: TGCGCCAGCAGGCCAGTAGCGGGGGGAACCTACGAGCAGTACTTC

v_gene: TRBV5-1
abundance: NA
d_gene: NA
j_gene: TRBJ2-7
CDR3aa: CARHRVIGYEQYF
CDR3nt: TGCGCCAGGCACAGGGTAATCGGCTACGAGCAGTACTTC

v_gene: TRBV20-1
abundance: NA
d_gene: NA
j_gene: TRBJ1-1
CDR3aa: CSASPNSLNTEAFF
CDR3nt: TGCAGTGCTAGTCCGAACAGCCTGAACACTGAAGCTTTCTTT

v_gene: TRBV10-3
abundance: few
d_gene: TRBD1
j_gene: TRBJ2-7
CDR3aa: CASTGQFYEQYF
CDR3nt: TGTGCCTCTACGGGACAGTTCTACGAGCAGTACTTC

v_gene: TRBV7-8
abundance: NA
d_gene: NA
j_gene: TRBJ1-3
CDR3aa: CASSSGNSGNTIYF
CDR3nt: TGTGCCAGCAGCTCGGGGAACTCTGGAAACACCATATATTTT

v_gene: TRBV19
abundance: NA
d_gene: NA
j_gene: TRBJ1-5
CDR3aa: CASSLRQTVRPQHF
CDR3nt: TGTGCCAGTAGTCTTCGACAGACGGTCCGGCCCCAGCATTTT

v_gene: TRBV20-1
abundance: NA
d_gene: NA
j_gene: TRBJ2-7
CDR3aa: CSASPSTSYEQYF
CDR3nt: TGCAGTGCTAGTCCTAGTACCTCCTACGAGCAGTACTTC

v_gene: TRBV7-9
abundance: many
d_gene: NA
j_gene: TRBJ2-5
CDR3aa: CASSLGDGSRETQYF
CDR3nt: TGTGCCAGCAGCTTAGGGGACGGGAGCCGAGAGACCCAGTACTTC

v_gene: TRBV27
abundance: few
d_gene: TRBD2
j_gene: TRBJ2-2
CDR3aa: CASKQVAGKTNTGELFF
CDR3nt: TGTGCCAGCAAGCAGGTAGCGGGTAAGACGAACACCGGGGAGCTGTTTTTT

v_gene: TRBV7-2
abundance: NA
d_gene: TRBD1
j_gene: TRBJ2-7
CDR3aa: CASSADPPGQGAYEQYF
CDR3nt: TGTGCCAGCAGCGCCGATCCTCCTGGACAGGGGGCCTACGAGCAGTACTTC

v_gene: TRBV18
abundance: NA
d_gene: NA
j_gene: TRBJ1-6
CDR3aa: CASSPGGRGHSPLHF
CDR3nt: TGTGCCAGCTCACCTGGTGGCAGGGGACATTCACCCCTCCACTTT

v_gene: TRBV9
abundance: few
d_gene: TRBD1
j_gene: TRBJ1-1
CDR3aa: CASSVDRDSKMNTEAFF
CDR3nt: TGTGCCAGCAGCGTAGACCGGGACAGTAAAATGAACACTGAAGCTTTCTTT

v_gene: TRBV27
abundance: few
d_gene: NA
j_gene: TRBJ2-7
CDR3aa: CASSPSRGGTAYEQYF
CDR3nt: TGTGCCAGCAGTCCTTCAAGGGGCGGAACCGCCTACGAGCAGTACTTC

v_gene: TRBV19
abundance: NA
d_gene: TRBD1
j_gene: TRBJ2-5
CDR3aa: CASSNPGTAYQETQYF
CDR3nt: TGTGCCAGTAGTAACCCCGGGACAGCGTACCAAGAGACCCAGTACTTC

v_gene: TRBV10-3
abundance: NA
d_gene: NA
j_gene: TRBJ1-1
CDR3aa: CAISETTPNTEAFF
CDR3nt: TGTGCCATCAGTGAGACGACACCGAACACTGAAGCTTTCTTT

v_gene: TRBV7-2
abundance: NA
d_gene: NA
j_gene: TRBJ2-4
CDR3aa: CASSLQGGDAKNIQYF
CDR3nt: TGTGCCAGCAGCTTACAGGGAGGAGATGCCAAAAACATTCAGTACTTC

v_gene: TRBV27
abundance: once
d_gene: TRBD1
j_gene: TRBJ1-2
CDR3aa: CASSSRGPGNYGYTF
CDR3nt: TGTGCCAGCAGTAGCAGGGGGCCGGGAAACTATGGCTACACCTTC

v_gene: TRBV13
abundance: NA
d_gene: NA
j_gene: TRBJ1-2
CDR3aa: CASSDGTTTPNYGYTF
CDR3nt: TGTGCCAGCAGCGACGGGACAACAACACCTAACTATGGCTACACCTTC

v_gene: TRBV6-4
abundance: NA
d_gene: NA
j_gene: TRBJ1-2
CDR3aa: CASSDSGRGYTF
CDR3nt: TGTGCCAGCAGTGACTCGGGGAGAGGCTACACCTTC

v_gene: TRBV11-2
abundance: NA
d_gene: TRBD1
j_gene: TRBJ2-7
CDR3aa: CASSFGQGVRGEQYF
CDR3nt: TGTGCCAGCAGCTTCGGACAGGGGGTAAGAGGTGAGCAGTACTTC

v_gene: TRBV2
abundance: NA
d_gene: NA
j_gene: TRBJ1-4
CDR3aa: CASSEALTGRGFF
CDR3nt: TGTGCCAGCAGTGAAGCGCTTACAGGGAGGGGGTTTTTT

v_gene: TRBV6-6
abundance: NA
d_gene: NA
j_gene: TRBJ2-7
CDR3aa: CASSGRGYEQYF
CDR3nt: TGTGCCAGCAGCGGACGGGGCTACGAGCAGTACTTC

v_gene: TRBV6-5
abundance: NA
d_gene: TRBD1
j_gene: TRBJ2-7
CDR3aa: CASRGTGPQSYEQYF
CDR3nt: TGTGCCAGCAGGGGGACAGGGCCGCAGAGCTACGAGCAGTACTTC

v_gene: TRBV7-2
abundance: NA
d_gene: TRBD2
j_gene: TRBJ2-2
CDR3aa: CASSLGTSGTGELFF
CDR3nt: TGTGCCAGCAGCTTAGGGACTAGCGGAACCGGGGAGCTGTTTTTT

v_gene: TRBV19
abundance: NA
d_gene: TRBD1
j_gene: TRBJ1-3
CDR3aa: CASSIRGPGQDSGNTIYF
CDR3nt: TGTGCCAGTAGTATAAGGGGCCCGGGACAGGACTCTGGAAACACCATATATTTT

v_gene: TRBV7-2
abundance: few
d_gene: NA
j_gene: TRBJ1-2
CDR3aa: CASSLVPDSPYGYTF
CDR3nt: TGTGCCAGCAGCTTAGTCCCTGACAGTCCTTATGGCTACACCTTC

v_gene: TRBV5-1
abundance: few
d_gene: NA
j_gene: TRBJ1-1
CDR3aa: CASSYSTGWIEAFF
CDR3nt: TGCGCCAGCAGCTACTCGACAGGTTGGATTGAAGCTTTCTTT

v_gene: TRBV23-1
abundance: NA
d_gene: NA
j_gene: TRBJ1-5
CDR3aa: CASSQSYSNQPQHF
CDR3nt: TGCGCCAGCAGTCAATCATATAGCAATCAGCCCCAGCATTTT

v_gene: TRBV6-5
abundance: NA
d_gene: TRBD2
j_gene: TRBJ2-1
CDR3aa: CASSYSAGEYNEQFF
CDR3nt: TGTGCCAGCAGTTACTCTGCGGGGGAGTACAATGAGCAGTTCTTC

v_gene: TRBV12-3/TRBV12-4
abundance: NA
d_gene: NA
j_gene: TRBJ2-5
CDR3aa: CASRSQETQYF
CDR3nt: TGTGCCAGCCGGTCCCAAGAGACCCAGTACTTC

v_gene: TRBV14
abundance: NA
d_gene: NA
j_gene: TRBJ1-1
CDR3aa: CASSQQGGGGTEAFF
CDR3nt: TGTGCCAGCAGCCAACAAGGGGGGGGAGGCACTGAAGCTTTCTTT

v_gene: TRBV13
abundance: NA
d_gene: NA
j_gene: TRBJ1-1
CDR3aa: CASSLGGRGFKEAFF
CDR3nt: TGTGCCAGCAGCTTAGGCGGCAGGGGCTTCAAGGAAGCTTTCTTT

v_gene: TRBV5-4
abundance: NA
d_gene: NA
j_gene: TRBJ1-1
CDR3aa: CASSSLDSGFYTEAFF
CDR3nt: TGTGCCAGCAGCTCACTTGATTCGGGGTTTTACACTGAAGCTTTCTTT

v_gene: TRBV6-5
abundance: NA
d_gene: NA
j_gene: TRBJ1-6
CDR3aa: CASRDSNNSPLHF
CDR3nt: TGTGCCAGCAGAGACAGCAATAATTCACCCCTCCACTTT

v_gene: TRBV9
abundance: NA
d_gene: NA
j_gene: TRBJ2-2
CDR3aa: CASNSGNTGELFF
CDR3nt: TGTGCCAGCAATTCGGGGAACACCGGGGAGCTGTTTTTT